This record covers a single T cell receptor beta chain. This sample was taken from a study of blood T cell repertoires in COVID-19. This CDR3 has 15 amino acids. V gave up 4 bases and J gave up 3 bases, with 15 bases separating them. Per germline, CDR1 MNHEY and CDR2 SMNVEV (reference sequence). Method: immunoSEQ multiplex PCR; TCRdb's copy keeps in-frame clones and lacks some. The sample has fewer than 700,000 clones, roughly nine tenths seen once. This clonotype was sampled from a woman in her forties or fifties with COVID-19, enrolled during active disease. The chain has TRBV27 and TRBJ1-2, with D possibly matching TRBD1 (6 bases). The specimen was peripheral blood. CDR3 nucleotides: TGTGCCAGCAGTTCACAGGGAATAGTGGACTATGGCTACACCTTC. Translating gives CASSSQGIVDYGYTF.